This T cell receptor beta chain was sequenced during a study of a mutant IDH1 vaccine in newly diagnosed glioma. Turning to the study itself: The start of vaccination came 4-6 weeks after radiotherapy alone, or with temozolomide cycles. Patients got radiotherapy, temozolomide, or both beforehand, and most got both. Study-level points and caveats: Patients mounted vaccine-induced immune responses in 90% to 95% of cases.

J gave up 0 bases and V 4 bases, and 6 bases lay outside the gene matches. This CDR3 is built from 15 residues. Germline values: CDR1 MGHDK, CDR2 SYGVNS. As for this clone: The antigen is not known.

The time point denotes: week 5, during vaccination. A single vaccine dose contained 300 ug of mutant IDH1 20-mer peptide, and topical imiquimod was used with it. The study enrolled donors with new WHO grade 3 or 4 IDH1-mutant, ATRX-lost astrocytomas. The assay was immunoSEQ multiplex PCR, and TCRdb's table has in-frame clones only and misses some. Counted here are 70,000 to 100,000 clones, around 90% occurring once; the ten biggest clones make up more than 0.5%. The chain recombines TRBV25-1 with TRBJ2-7, with 7 bases aligning to TRBD2. This material consisted of PBMCs, taken from a glioma patient whose treatment included an IDH1 peptide vaccine. This sequence was found in a woman aged 45-59 years with glioma. DNA of the CDR3: TGTGCCAGCAGTGCCCTGGGGGGGATCTCCTACGAGCAGTACTTC. Amino acid sequence: CASSALGGISYEQYF.